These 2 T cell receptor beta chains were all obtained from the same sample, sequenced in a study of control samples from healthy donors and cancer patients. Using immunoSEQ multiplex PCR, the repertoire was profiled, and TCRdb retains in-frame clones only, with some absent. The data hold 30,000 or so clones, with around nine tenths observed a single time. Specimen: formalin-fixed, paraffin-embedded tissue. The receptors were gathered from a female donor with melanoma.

The CDR3 DNA reads TGTGCCAGCTCAGACAGGGGGGGTTTTGGCTACACCTTC. This codes for CASSDRGGFGYTF. V usage is TRBV4-2 and J usage is TRBJ1-2; 9 nucleotides match TRBD1. This CDR3 has 13 amino acids. Germline V gene lookup returns CDR1 LGHNA and CDR2 YNFKEQ. The J segment lost 7 bases and the V segment lost 8 bases, leaving 8 bases of the junction unmatched.

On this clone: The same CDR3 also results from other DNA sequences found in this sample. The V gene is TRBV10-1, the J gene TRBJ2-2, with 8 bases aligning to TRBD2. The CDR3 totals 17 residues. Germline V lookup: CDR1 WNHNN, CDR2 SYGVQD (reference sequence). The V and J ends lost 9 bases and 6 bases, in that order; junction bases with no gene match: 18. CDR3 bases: TGCGCCAGGCCTCCCCTCGGACTAGCTTCTAACTCCGGGGAGCTGTTTTTT. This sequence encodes CARPPLGLASNSGELFF.